The next 17 T cell receptor beta chains were all read from a single sample in a study of CD8+ T cells in alopecia areata. Sequencing used cDNA as its template, made by extracting RNA and reverse transcribing it. This table comes from immunoSEQ multiplex PCR, and its TCRdb copy is limited to in-frame clones, with some not included. The table has more than 95,000 clones, roughly two fifths seen once. The sequenced sample consisted of CD4+ T cells sorted from blood. These receptor sequences come from a human donor with alopecia areata.

This chain links TRBV30 with TRBJ2-3; D unclear. V dropped 2 bases and J dropped 2 bases, with 8 bases sitting between them. CDR3 size: 13 residues. Germline values: CDR1 GTSNPN, CDR2 SVGIG (reference sequence). CDR3 coding DNA: TGTGCCTGGAGTAGAATAGACACAGATACGCAGTATTTT. Its translation: CAWSRIDTDTQYF.

This chain connects TRBV15 to TRBJ2-5, with D tentatively TRBD2 (5 bases). The CDR3 loop spans 14 amino acids. Trimming took 5 bases from V and 2 from J, leaving 12 bases between them. In germline, CDR1 is LNHNV, CDR2 YYDKDF (reference sequence). CDR3: CATSRGLDQETQYF. Here the CDR3 DNA reads TGTGCCACCAGCCGAGGACTGGATCAAGAGACCCAGTACTTC.

This clone was seen a handful of times. V is TRBV19 and J is TRBJ1-5; 11 nucleotides line up with TRBD1. CDR3 length: 13 residues. V gave up 8 bases and J gave up 5 bases; unmatched junction bases: 2. Germline V gives CDR1 LNHDA, CDR2 SQIVND (reference sequence). The CDR3 DNA sequence: TGTGCCAGTGCGGGACAGGGGGATCAGCCCCAGCATTTT. Encoded protein: CASAGQGDQPQHF.

The J gene is TRBJ1-5, the V gene TRBV28; D is undetermined. V was pared by 3 bases and J by 3 bases, with 12 bases between. This CDR3 has 15 residues. Germline V gene lookup returns CDR1 MDHEN and CDR2 SYDVKM. The CDR3 DNA is TGTGCCAGCAGTTTGGGTGGAGACACCAATCAGCCCCAGCATTTT. This translates into CASSLGGDTNQPQHF.

This clone has a handful of counts. The rearrangement joins TRBV5-1 to TRBJ2-2; 7 bases are a match to TRBD1. V gave up 3 bases and J gave up 1 base; unmatched junction bases: 0. The CDR3 totals 14 residues. CDR1 is SGHRS, CDR2 YFSETQ, per germline. CDR3 sequence (DNA): TGCGCCAGCAGCTGGACAGGGAACACCGGGGAGCTGTTTTTT. The encoded protein is CASSWTGNTGELFF.

The rearrangement links TRBV28 to TRBJ2-7; no definite D call. With 4 bases removed from V and 4 bases from J, the gap between germline ends came to 8 bases. Germline V gene lookup returns CDR1 MDHEN and CDR2 SYDVKM. The CDR3 is 12 residues long. CDR3 sequence: CASSSGSYEQYF. The CDR3 DNA is TGTGCCAGCAGTTCCGGATCATACGAGCAGTACTTC.

This clone was seen once. J is TRBJ1-1 and V is TRBV29-1; 9 bases are shared with TRBD1. CDR3 length equals 13 residues. Germline trimming cut 4 bases from V and 6 bases from J; bases unmatched to any gene: 6. CDR1 is SQVTM, CDR2 ANQGSEA, per germline. The chain's CDR3 is CSVGGQGRPEAFF. CDR3 sequence (DNA): TGCAGCGTTGGGGGACAGGGAAGACCTGAAGCTTTCTTT.

CDR3: CASSVGTSGTEQFF. The CDR3 DNA reads TGCGCCAGCAGCGTCGGGACTAGCGGGACTGAGCAGTTCTTC. The chain is built from TRBV5-1 and TRBJ2-1; 13 bases are a match to TRBD2. The CDR3 spans 14 residues. V was pared by 4 bases and J by 9 bases, with 4 bases of the junction left unmatched. Germline V lookup: CDR1 SGHRS, CDR2 YFSETQ.

The chain is built from TRBV19 and TRBJ2-5, with D tentatively TRBD1 or TRBD2 (5 bases each). The CDR3 consists of 14 residues. Germline V lookup: CDR1 LNHDA, CDR2 SQIVND (reference sequence). V shed 9 bases and J shed 0 bases, with 14 bases lying between them. CDR3 protein: CASALQGHQETQYF. Written as DNA, the CDR3 is TGTGCCAGCGCACTCCAGGGACACCAAGAGACCCAGTACTTC.

This clone turned up a few times. The chain couples TRBV6-5 to TRBJ2-2; D might be TRBD2 (5 bases). CDR3 length: 14 amino acids. Trimming left V 4 bases short and J 5 bases short, with 11 bases between. The germline V gene has CDR1 MNHEY and CDR2 SVGAGI. This CDR3 is CASSFSLVTGELFF. The CDR3 bases are TGTGCCAGCAGTTTTTCACTAGTTACCGGGGAGCTGTTTTTT.

This clone appeared a few times. This rearrangement joins TRBV4-3 to TRBJ2-7; unclear D gene. The V gene lost 1 base and the J gene lost 1 base, with 5 bases spanning the gap. Germline V gene lookup returns CDR1 LGHNA and CDR2 YSLEER. CDR3 length: 13 amino acids. CDR3 amino acids: CASSQVWSYEQYF. CDR3 bases: TGCGCCAGCAGCCAAGTGTGGTCCTACGAGCAGTACTTC.

The V gene is TRBV30, the J gene TRBJ1-5; a possible D gene is TRBD1 (5 bases). The V gene lost 2 bases and the J gene lost 3 bases, with 20 bases spanning the gap. CDR1 and CDR2 from the germline V gene are GTSNPN and SVGIG (reference sequence). The CDR3 is 17 amino acids. The CDR3 region has the DNA TGTGCCTGGAGTATTAACGCGGCTCGGGGGTCCAATCAGCCCCAGCATTTT. Amino acid sequence: CAWSINAARGSNQPQHF.

The genes are TRBV9 and TRBJ2-2; 11 bases are a match to TRBD2. The germline CDR1 and CDR2 sequences are SGDLS and YYNGEE. V lost 4 bases and J lost 8; bases outside the gene matches: 7. The CDR3 loop spans 15 amino acids. The DNA of the CDR3 is TGTGCCAGCAGCTCCCGGAGACTAGCGGGAGGGGAGCTGTTTTTT. It specifies CASSSRRLAGGELFF.

This clone was seen a few times. This chain uses TRBV4-2 with TRBJ2-2; 13 nucleotides line up with TRBD2. The CDR3 has 18 amino acids. V dropped 4 bases and J dropped 7; count of bases not matched to a gene: 12. The germline CDR1 and CDR2 sequences are LGHNA and YNFKEQ. CDR3 protein: CASSPRTTSGRAGGELFF. The CDR3 bases are TGTGCCAGCAGCCCCCGGACCACTAGCGGGAGGGCCGGCGGGGAGCTGTTTTTT.

The chain couples TRBV29-1 to TRBJ2-1; 9 bases map to TRBD2. The CDR3 has 14 residues. The J segment lost 3 bases and the V segment lost 7 bases, leaving 7 bases of the junction unmatched. CDR1 SQVTM and CDR2 ANQGSEA come from the germline V gene. The CDR3 region has the DNA TGCAGCGGATCGACTAGCGGAAACTACAATGAGCAGTTCTTC. Encoded protein: CSGSTSGNYNEQFF.

The chain links TRBV5-6 to TRBJ2-1; D is unresolved. Germline CDR1 SGHDT, CDR2 YYEEEE. This CDR3 is 14 amino acids long. V lost 7 bases to trimming and J lost 4 bases, with 15 bases between them. This CDR3 reads CASDKGRAYNEQFF. In DNA, the CDR3 is TGTGCCAGCGACAAGGGCCGAGCTTACAATGAGCAGTTCTTC.

This clone has only a few counts. The chain couples TRBV5-1 to TRBJ1-5; perhaps TRBD1 as D (5 bases). Germline V CDR1 and CDR2: SGHRS, YFSETQ. Trimming removed 1 base from V and 6 bases from J, with 11 bases in between. This CDR3 has 14 amino acids. The CDR3, as DNA: TGCGCCAGCAGCTTGATGCCAGGGACTCAGCCCCAGCATTTT. Translating it yields CASSLMPGTQPQHF. Drawing the rest from reference TRBV5-1 and TRBJ1-5, the complete variable domain is KAGVTQTPRYLIKTRGQQVTLSCSPISGHRSVSWYQQTPGQGLQFLFEYFSETQRNKGNFPGRFSGRQFSNSRSEMNVSTLELGDSALYLCASSLMPGTQPQHFGDGTRLSIL.